This TCR beta chain was recovered during a study of T-cell reconstitution after alpha-beta-depleted transplantation in children (dated by TCRdb to about 2016). About the study as a whole: The study quantitatively tracked T-cell immune reconstitution after TCRalphabeta/CD19-depleted allogeneic hematopoietic cell transplantation in children using TCR repertoire profiling.

Counted from cysteine to phenylalanine, this CDR3 has 18 amino acids. The retained sequence is limited to the CDR3, 54 bases, with the frame set at the first base. V is pared back by 5 bases and J by 0 bases, with 19 bases lying between the germline termini. This clonotype appeared once. The antigen this receptor binds is unknown. Per-nucleotide qualities are absent, and no much larger clonotype sits a single base away. This specimen's treatment or condition label, interpreted: allogeneic hematopoietic cell transplantation with graft depleted of TCRalphabeta T cells and CD19 B cells. TCRalphabeta/CD19-depleted allogeneic hematopoietic cell grafts were given to the transplant recipients, all of whom were children. Libraries were made using PCR. Sequencer: Illumina HiSeq 2500. To normalize quantification of the TCRbeta repertoire, the TCR libraries were built with molecular barcoding that relied on unique molecular identifiers. Starting from the raw public reads, TCRdb applied fastp trimming at Q25, assembled clones with MiXCR and retained in-frame beta chains. Under each unique CDR3 protein, matching rows form one entry showing the most common genes and DNA. The sample profile shows about a million distinct CDR3 sequences; 25% to 30% of them were found once. Over 25% of the sample rests with the top ten.

The paper as a whole reports these results and caveats: Over the following months the frequencies of hyperexpanded clones went down, and after one year T-cell counts and TCRbeta diversity were mostly credited to newly produced T cells. In some patients, high TCRbeta diversity at day 60 was attributed to recipient T cells and intrathymic progenitors that had survived conditioning. Apparently early alphabetaT-cell count recovery about two months after transplant reportedly relied on only several hundred rapidly expanded clones derived from non-depleted graft cells.

The V and J genes are TRBV12-3 or TRBV12-4 and TRBJ2-2, and perhaps TRBD2 as D gene, on 5 matching bases. Specimen: PBMCs, mostly from graft donor cells, collected 360 days after TCRalphabeta/CD19-depleted stem cell transplant. The sequence derives from a boy less than two years old who had a stem cell transplant for SCID, so the T cells may come from the graft donor. In nucleotides, the sequence is TGTGCCAGCAGTCTCAGCGGCACCTTCTACGCGAACACCGGGGAGCTGTTTTTT. Translation gives CASSLSGTFYANTGELFF.